Listed here are 21 T cell receptor beta chains from one sample, sequenced in a study of blood T cell repertoires in COVID-19. The method was immunoSEQ multiplex PCR; TCRdb's version includes in-frame clones alone and lacks a portion of them. Of a few hundred thousand clones listed, approximately 83% are singletons. The sample taken for sequencing was PBMCs or T cells enriched from blood (not recorded which). Receptors were obtained from an older woman who had recovered from COVID-19.

This clone was seen a single time. The chain couples TRBV19 to TRBJ2-6; 9 bases match TRBD1. The CDR3 has 15 amino acids. J lost 0 bases, V lost 11 bases, and 5 bases had no gene match. Germline V gene sequence: CDR1 LNHDA, CDR2 SQIVND (reference sequence). CDR3 sequence: CASGTGPSGANVLTF. CDR3 nucleotides: TGTGCCTCTGGGACAGGGCCCTCTGGGGCCAACGTCCTGACTTTC.

This chain joins TRBV9 and TRBJ2-7, with 8 bases identical to TRBD1. Germline lookup yields CDR1 SGDLS and CDR2 YYNGEE. The V gene end was trimmed by 3 bases and the J gene end by 0 bases; junction bases not matched to a gene: 5. The CDR3 has 15 amino acids. The DNA of the CDR3 is TGTGCCAGCAGCGAGGGACAGGATACCTCCTACGAGCAGTACTTC. It encodes CASSEGQDTSYEQYF.

Points on this clone: In the same sample, other DNA sequences code for this CDR3. The chain has TRBV6-5 and TRBJ1-6, with a possible D match to TRBD1 (6 bases). Germline CDR1 reads MNHEY; CDR2 reads SVGAGI. The V gene lost 6 bases and the J gene lost 3 bases, with 12 bases spanning the gap. CDR3 size: 15 residues. The CDR3 here is CASSPGQNYNSPLHF. The CDR3 DNA is TGTGCCAGCAGCCCCGGACAGAACTATAATTCACCCCTCCACTTT.

The chain combines TRBV18 with TRBJ2-7; 10 bases line up with TRBD1. The CDR3 runs to 13 residues. Germline loops: CDR1 KGHSH, CDR2 LQKENI. Trimming cost V 4 bases and J 5 bases; bases outside gene matches: 2. The CDR3 sequence is CASSRDRGDEQYF. The CDR3 region has the DNA TGTGCCAGCTCACGGGACAGGGGTGACGAGCAGTACTTC.

The gene calls are TRBV2 and TRBJ2-3; a weak D match, TRBD1 (5 bases). With 6 bases removed from V and 5 bases from J, the gap between germline ends came to 18 bases. In germline, CDR1 is SNHLY, CDR2 FYNNEI. The CDR3 is 15 amino acids. The CDR3 is CASREKGSDRDTQYF. The DNA of the CDR3 is TGTGCCAGCAGGGAAAAGGGATCCGACAGAGATACGCAGTATTTT.

This chain joins TRBV12-3 or TRBV12-4 and TRBJ2-1; the D is unclear. Between the trimmed V and J ends, which lost 6 bases and 3 bases, there was a span of 6 bases. The CDR3 is 12 amino acids. The CDR3, as DNA: TGTGCCAGCAGACTCAACTACAATGAGCAGTTCTTC. It translates to CASRLNYNEQFF.

This clone was counted once. This chain joins TRBV7-9 and TRBJ1-6, with 9 bases aligning to TRBD1. Germline CDR1 SEHNR, CDR2 FQNEAQ (reference sequence). The CDR3 is 16 amino acids. J was trimmed by 8 bases and V by 4 bases; bases with no gene match: 9. This CDR3 is CASSWGPGTGYSPLHF. As DNA, the CDR3 is TGTGCCAGCAGCTGGGGCCCCGGGACAGGGTATTCACCCCTCCACTTT.

V gene TRBV27 combines with J gene TRBJ2-3, with D possibly matching TRBD2 (5 bases). This CDR3 comprises 15 residues. V was trimmed by 2 bases and J by 0 bases, leaving 9 bases between them. CDR1 is MNHEY, CDR2 SMNVEV, per germline (reference sequence). In DNA, the CDR3 is TGTGCCAGCAGTTTAGTTAGCGCAAGCACAGATACGCAGTATTTT. It codes for CASSLVSASTDTQYF.

The V gene is TRBV6-5, the J gene TRBJ2-7; 7 bases line up with TRBD2. This CDR3 spans 13 amino acids. With V trimmed by 8 bases and J by 6 bases, 10 bases remained unmatched. Germline V lookup: CDR1 MNHEY, CDR2 SVGAGI. This CDR3 is CASGSGRLGEQYF. DNA of the CDR3: TGTGCCAGCGGGTCCGGGAGGTTGGGCGAGCAGTACTTC.

The CDR3 sequence: CASSLQGAGDEQYF. DNA of the CDR3: TGTGCCAGCAGTTTACAGGGGGCGGGAGACGAGCAGTACTTC. V gene TRBV2 combines with J gene TRBJ2-7, with 9 bases identical to TRBD1. Germline trimming cut 5 bases from V and 5 bases from J; bases unmatched to any gene: 7. Germline V gene lookup returns CDR1 SNHLY and CDR2 FYNNEI. The CDR3 sequence is 14 residues long.

The rearrangement uses TRBV15 and TRBJ2-5; D unresolved. CDR1 LNHNV and CDR2 YYDKDF come from the germline V gene (reference sequence). V lost 0 bases to trimming and J lost 4 bases, with 15 bases between them. The CDR3 consists of 16 residues. The CDR3 DNA follows: TGTGCCACCAGCAGAGATCCCGCCAGCGTTATAGAGACCCAGTACTTC. Protein sequence: CATSRDPASVIETQYF.

The genes are TRBV3-1 (or the pseudogene TRBV3-2) and TRBJ1-6; D might be TRBD1 (6 bases). V shed 5 bases and J shed 7 bases, with 12 bases lying between them. Germline CDR1 and CDR2: LGHDT and YNNKEL (reference sequence). The CDR3 contains 14 residues. The CDR3 protein is CASSYTGSNSPLHF. As DNA, the CDR3 is TGTGCCAGCAGCTACACAGGGAGCAATTCACCCCTCCACTTT.

The CDR3 is CASSASTGVFYGYTF. CDR3 DNA: TGTGCCAGCAGCGCCTCGACAGGGGTGTTCTATGGCTACACCTTC. This chain links TRBV9 with TRBJ1-2; 8 bases line up with TRBD1. V shed 3 bases and J 4 bases; nucleotides not matched to a gene: 8. The CDR3 sequence is 15 residues long. Germline CDR1 is SGDLS and CDR2 is YYNGEE.

The CDR3 DNA reads TGTGCTAGTGGTTTCCCACAGGGTACGTGGAAATACGAGCAGTACTTC. It yields the protein CASGFPQGTWKYEQYF. The chain couples TRBV12-5 to TRBJ2-7; D perhaps matches TRBD1 (6 bases). Germline loops: CDR1 LGHNT, CDR2 FRNRAP. This CDR3 spans 16 amino acids. Trimming took 3 bases from V and 4 from J, leaving 19 bases between them. Combining the CDR3 with reference TRBV12-5 and TRBJ2-7 gives the whole variable domain DARVTQTPRHKVTEMGQEVTMRCQPILGHNTVFWYRQTMMQGLELLAYFRNRAPLDDSGMPKDRFSAEMPDATLATLKIQPSEPRDSAVYFCASGFPQGTWKYEQYFGPGTRLTVT.

The chain carries TRBV5-1 and TRBJ1-1; a possible D gene is TRBD1 (6 bases). The CDR3 has 14 amino acids. V was shortened by 0 bases and J by 5 bases, with 11 bases between the two germline ends. In germline, CDR1 is SGHRS, CDR2 YFSETQ. CDR3 nucleotide sequence: TGCGCCAGCAGCTTGGGCAGGGGTCGGACTGAAGCTTTCTTT. Translating it yields CASSLGRGRTEAFF.

The rearrangement uses TRBV19 and TRBJ2-6, with 10 bases that match TRBD1. CDR3 length: 18 amino acids. Germline V gene lookup returns CDR1 LNHDA and CDR2 SQIVND (reference sequence). Trimming took 5 bases from V and 2 from J; bases not matched to a gene: 9. In nucleotides, the CDR3 is TGTGCCAGTAGTGCTCGGGACAGGGGATTCCCTGGGGCCAACGTCCTGACTTTC. Its translation is CASSARDRGFPGANVLTF.

The chain couples TRBV24-1 to TRBJ2-3; 11 positions match TRBD2. The CDR3 consists of 18 residues. CDR1 is KGHDR and CDR2 is SFDVKD in the germline V gene. V lost 5 bases to trimming and J lost 5 bases; unmatched junction nucleotides: 14. The DNA of the CDR3 is TGTGCCACCAGTGGGGGAGCTAGCGGGGGGAATACGGAAGATACGCAGTATTTT. It codes for CATSGGASGGNTEDTQYF.

The chain is built from TRBV6-5 and TRBJ2-3; TRBD2 is a possible D gene (5 bases). Per germline, CDR1 MNHEY and CDR2 SVGAGI. This CDR3 is 16 amino acids long. V lost 0 bases, J lost 0 bases, and 10 bases lay in between. In DNA, the CDR3 is TGTGCCAGCAGTTACTCAAAAAGCGGAAGCACAGATACGCAGTATTTT. Translating it yields CASSYSKSGSTDTQYF.

As DNA, the CDR3 is TGTGCCAGTAAACGGTCCATGAACACTGAAGCTTTCTTT. It encodes CASKRSMNTEAFF. This chain joins TRBV6-5 and TRBJ1-1; unclear D gene. The CDR3 length is 13 residues. V was shortened by 9 bases and J by 0 bases, with 11 bases between the two germline ends. CDR1 is MNHEY and CDR2 is SVGAGI in the germline V gene.

This chain uses TRBV12-5 with TRBJ2-3, with TRBD2 as a possible D gene (6 bases). With 2 bases removed from V and 7 bases from J, the gap between germline ends came to 16 bases. Germline V gene lookup returns CDR1 LGHNT and CDR2 FRNRAP. There are 15 residues in the CDR3. The CDR3 nucleotides read TGTGCTAGTGGTTTGTCCCAGGCGGGGAAAAATACGCAGTATTTT. Its protein is CASGLSQAGKNTQYF.

The rearrangement links TRBV18 to TRBJ2-7, with 11 bases fitting TRBD2. The CDR3 is 15 amino acids. Losses at the gene ends were 5 bases for V and 4 bases for J; bases not matched to a gene: 7. From germline, CDR1 is KGHSH and CDR2 LQKENI. The CDR3 spells CASSSVTSGDYEQYF. The CDR3 DNA reads as TGTGCCAGCTCATCTGTGACTAGCGGGGATTACGAGCAGTACTTC.